This T cell receptor beta chain derives from a study of shared clonotypes between healthy human individuals (dated by TCRdb to 2018 to 2021). Broadly, across the study: Three men and a couple of women, aged 18 to 49 years, made up the cohort. For each donor, CD4 naive and CD4 memory were each given three plates, CD8 naive was given two plates, and CD8 memory was given one plate. The study deeply sequenced blood TCR repertoires of five healthy adults to estimate repertoire size and the extent of clonotype sharing between individuals. Libraries were prepared and TCR repertoires were sequenced by different laboratories using diverse techniques, in order to increase sequencing depth and limit assay-specific biases. Per donor, leukapheresis produced somewhere between about 0.9 and 9.5 billion PBMCs.

Per the germline V gene, SGDLS is the CDR1 and YYNGEE is the CDR2. Trimmed from V: 4 bases; trimmed from J: 6 bases; junction bases lacking a gene match: 9. The CDR3 has 15 amino acids, counting the end cysteine and phenylalanine. Only the CDR3 part of the read is kept: 45 bases, read in frame from the first base. The donors were healthy, HIV-negative adults with no recently reported acute infections or vaccinations. Every donor was a Caucasian adult living in Nashville, Tennessee, USA. CD4+ T cells were enriched by magnetic negative selection; naive cells were then positively selected on CD45RA, and the negative fraction formed the memory subset. Blood was collected by leukapheresis, and PBMCs were isolated by Ficoll-Histopaque density gradient centrifugation and then cryopreserved in liquid nitrogen vapor phase. Analytical flow cytometry was used to check the purity and quantity of every magnetically sorted T cell population. Genomic DNA was isolated from every sorted fraction and measured by UV absorbance on a Nanodrop 2000c.

Using the deep immunoSEQ assay, multiplex PCR amplified TCR CDR3 regions from genomic DNA. Extracted genomic DNA from each cell subset was distributed evenly across all wells of several immunoSEQ 96-well plates, and each plate was treated as a replicate. For sorted subsets, around 200 ng genomic DNA, equal to 30,000 or so T cell genomes, was loaded into each replicate PCR. Purified libraries were measured with a Qubit 3.0 fluorometer, size-checked on a Bioanalyzer 2100, and measured again with the KAPA Library Quantification kit. Every immunoSEQ 96-well plate was sequenced on a dedicated single-read 150-cycle Illumina NextSeq 550 flow cell. Regarding the original processing steps: Because the immunoSEQ output included only junctional sequences and no quality scores, the filtering could not be the same as the filtering used for full-length reads. Sequences were annotated with PyIR, a Python wrapper for IgBLAST v1.9, and V/J genes and CDR3 were assigned using IMGT germline references. Reads with weak V/J assignments (E-value above 1e-6), missing CDR3, stop codons, out-of-frame junctions, or ambiguous translated residues were removed. V3J clonotypes were defined as sequences sharing an identical inferred V gene, J gene, and CDR3 amino acid sequence. The percentage overlap between two repertoires was calculated by dividing the number of shared unique clonotypes by the size of the smaller repertoire. RTK rarefaction, the Chao1 estimator, and Recon v2.1 estimates of unobserved clonotypes were used to assess repertoire richness. For all TCRbeta clonotypes obtained by the gDNA method from a few donors, generation probabilities were computed with OLGA. The clones in this table, taken by TCRdb from immuneACCESS, are in-frame only. Not every clone is retained; where verified, under half of the shortfall comes from an unresolved V gene, and the cause of the rest is unknown. The DNA gave D and trimming, while V, J and clone size come from that table. The sample records around 2.5 million clones, under 95% of which are singletons. The ten top clones hold about 0.39% of the sample.

What the study reported, not specific to this receptor: Across four donors, approximately 4.6% of naive CD4, approximately 3.5% of naive CD8, about 2% of memory CD4, and approximately 0.4% of memory CD8 clonotypes were shared. Naive subsets generally had larger estimated clonotype richness than memory subsets did. Because the study included a small number of donors, the genetic and exposure-history diversity represented was limited. Pairwise subsampling indicated that sequencing depth was expected to affect the degree of clonotype sharing among donors. Only blood was sampled, and tissue TCR repertoires likely differ from those in blood. Incomplete sequencing was indicated by rarefaction of sorted-subset datasets, despite the large sequencing depth. Higher generation probabilities were observed for clonotypes shared by all four sorted-subset donors than for non-shared clonotypes.

To note about this clone: Its specific antigen is unknown. Within one base of it there is no much larger clone, and no base qualities were kept.

The chain links TRBV9 with TRBJ2-7, with TRBD1 matching 11 junction bases. The sample consisted of naive CD4+ T cells from PBMCs. The cell subset or site tag for this specimen amounts to: CD45RA+ positively selected. The sequence derives from a man younger than 35 in good health. Some clones in this sample may be carry-over from other donors' samples. The nucleotide sequence is TGTGCCAGCAGCTCTCGGGACAGGGGGTTCGGCGAGCAGTACTTC. Translated, this gives CASSSRDRGFGEQYF.